The source of this T cell receptor beta chain is a study of vaccination and CD4 T cells after COVID-19. Study context: Post-COVID draws followed diagnosis by a median approximately 100 days (range 35 to 161). The stimulating agents, overlapping spike peptides, came from SARS-CoV-2, HCoV-NL63, HCoV-OC43 and HCoV-229E. Investigators took post-vaccine samples a median roughly 72 days after dose two, within a range of 14 to 241.

This CDR3 spans 18 amino acids. Cultured CD4+ T cells had their DNA profiled by the Oncomine TCR Beta short-read assay. TCRdb ran MiXCR on the PCR reads and lists one entry per CDR3 protein. The sample contains about 12,000 distinct CDR3 sequences, 45% to 55% of which appear only once. Details on this clonotype: Its antigen is unknown.

Treatment specified: approximately 11-day PBMC culture with coronavirus spike peptide pools or control peptides (ViraFEST assay). Expanded clonotypes were found by TCR sequencing after peptide-pool stimulation (ViraFEST). Sequencing input: CD4+ T cells from blood, cultured in vitro. The J gene is TRBJ2-2, the V gene TRBV21-1; TRBD2 is the table's D call and was not checked against the DNA. TRBV21-1 is a listed pseudogene. This TCR came from a human donor who had recovered from COVID-19. The CDR3 DNA reads as TGTGCCAGCAGCAGCGAAAGCGGGCGACAGCCGAACACCGGGGAGCTGTTTTTT. Protein: CASSSESGRQPNTGELFF.